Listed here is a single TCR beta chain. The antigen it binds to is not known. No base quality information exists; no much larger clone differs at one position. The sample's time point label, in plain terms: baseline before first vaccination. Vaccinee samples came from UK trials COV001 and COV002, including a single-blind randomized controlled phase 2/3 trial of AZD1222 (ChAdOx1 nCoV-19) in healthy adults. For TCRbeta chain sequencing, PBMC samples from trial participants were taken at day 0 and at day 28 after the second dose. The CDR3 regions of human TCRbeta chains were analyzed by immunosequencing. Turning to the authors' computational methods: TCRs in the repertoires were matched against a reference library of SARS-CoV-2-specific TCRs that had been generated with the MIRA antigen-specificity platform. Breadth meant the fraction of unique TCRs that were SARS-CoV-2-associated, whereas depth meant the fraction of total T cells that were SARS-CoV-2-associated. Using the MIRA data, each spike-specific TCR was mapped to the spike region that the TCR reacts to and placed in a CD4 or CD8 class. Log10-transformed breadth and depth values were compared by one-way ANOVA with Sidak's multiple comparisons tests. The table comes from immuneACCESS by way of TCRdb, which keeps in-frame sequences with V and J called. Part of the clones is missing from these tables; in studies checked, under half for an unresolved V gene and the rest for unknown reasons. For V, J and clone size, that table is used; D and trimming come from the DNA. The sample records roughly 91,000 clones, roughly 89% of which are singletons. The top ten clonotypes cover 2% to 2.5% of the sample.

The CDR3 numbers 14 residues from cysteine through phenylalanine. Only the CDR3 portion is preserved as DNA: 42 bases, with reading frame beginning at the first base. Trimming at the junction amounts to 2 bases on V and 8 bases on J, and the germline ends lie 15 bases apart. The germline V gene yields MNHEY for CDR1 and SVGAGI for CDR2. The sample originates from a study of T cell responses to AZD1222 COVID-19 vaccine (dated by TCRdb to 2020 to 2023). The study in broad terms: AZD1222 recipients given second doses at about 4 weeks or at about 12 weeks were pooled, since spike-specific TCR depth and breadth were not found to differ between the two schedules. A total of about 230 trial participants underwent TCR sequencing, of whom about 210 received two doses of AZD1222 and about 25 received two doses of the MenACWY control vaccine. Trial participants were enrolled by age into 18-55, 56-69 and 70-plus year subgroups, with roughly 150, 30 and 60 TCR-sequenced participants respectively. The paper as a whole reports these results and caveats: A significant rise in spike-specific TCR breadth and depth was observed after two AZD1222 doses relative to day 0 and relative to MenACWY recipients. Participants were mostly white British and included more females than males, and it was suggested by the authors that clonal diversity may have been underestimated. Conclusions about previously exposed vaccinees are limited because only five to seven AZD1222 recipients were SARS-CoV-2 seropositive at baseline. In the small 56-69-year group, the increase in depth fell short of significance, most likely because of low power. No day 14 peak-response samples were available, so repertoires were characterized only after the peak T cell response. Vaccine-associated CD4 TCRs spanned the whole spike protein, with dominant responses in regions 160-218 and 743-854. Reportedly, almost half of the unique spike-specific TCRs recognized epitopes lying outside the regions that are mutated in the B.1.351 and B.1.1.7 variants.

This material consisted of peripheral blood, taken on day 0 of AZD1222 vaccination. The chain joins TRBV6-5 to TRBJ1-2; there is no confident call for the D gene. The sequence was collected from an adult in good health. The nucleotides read TGTGCCAGCAGTTACGGGGTCCGGGGTGGAGGCTACACCTTC. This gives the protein CASSYGVRGGGYTF.